These T cell receptor beta chains were read from a single sample in a study of a mutant IDH1 vaccine in newly diagnosed glioma. Assay: immunoSEQ multiplex PCR; the TCRdb copy retains only in-frame clones and omits some. The repertoire has approximately 100,000 clones, 80% to 90% of them found once; the top ten carry approximately 0.57%. The sample consisted of PBMCs, taken from a glioma patient treated with radiotherapy, temozolomide or both. Source of these receptors: a woman aged 45-60 years with glioma. The CDR3 runs from the conserved cysteine through the conserved F or W. D genes are given only for firm matches. Rows may omit the clone size; those that give it use once, few, many or a size class.

J | V | D | size | DNA | CDR3
TRBJ2-7 | TRBV13 | TRBD2 | . | TGTGCCAGCAGCTTAGAACGACTAGCGGGAGGGCCCCCCCTCTACGAGCAGTACTTC | CASSLERLAGGPPLYEQYF
TRBJ2-3 | TRBV29-1 | . | . | TGCAGCGTGGAGGTGGCAGAGACTAGCACAGATACGCAGTATTTT | CSVEVAETSTDTQYF
TRBJ1-2 | TRBV28 | . | once | TGTGCCAGCAGTTTAACAGCAGGCTATGGCTACACCTTC | CASSLTAGYGYTF
TRBJ2-1 | TRBV5-6 | TRBD2 | . | TGTGCCAGCAGCCGCAGGGACGGGGGGAATGAGCAGTTCTTC | CASSRRDGGNEQFF
TRBJ2-7 | TRBV5-5 | TRBD2 | . | TGTGCCAGCAGCGCGGGACTAGCGAAAGTCCACGAGCAGTACTTC | CASSAGLAKVHEQYF
TRBJ2-7 | TRBV18 | . | . | TGTGCCAGCTCACCGCGGGACAGCTCCTACGAGCAGTACTTC | CASSPRDSSYEQYF
TRBJ2-1 | TRBV21-1 | . | . | TGTGCCAGCAGCAAAGTAGGACAGGGGGACAATGAGCAGTTCTTC | CASSKVGQGDNEQFF
TRBJ2-7 | TRBV7-8 | TRBD1 | . | TGTGCCAGCAGCCGAGACAGGGGGTTCGGCTACGAGCAGTACTTC | CASSRDRGFGYEQYF
TRBJ2-7 | TRBV5-4 | TRBD2 | . | TGTGCCAGCAGCCTAGCGGGAGGCCCCTCCTCCTCCTACGAGCAGTACTTC | CASSLAGGPSSSYEQYF
TRBJ2-1 | TRBV6-6 | . | . | TGTGCCAGCAGGGATCAGCGTAATGAGCAGTTCTTC | CASRDQRNEQFF
TRBJ2-2 | TRBV14 | TRBD1 | . | TGTGCCAGCAGCACCCGAGGGCGAACCGGGACAGGGTCTAACACCGGGGAGCTGTTTTTT | CASSTRGRTGTGSNTGELFF
TRBJ1-2 | TRBV28 | TRBD1 | . | TGTGCCAGCAGTTCGACAGGGGGAAACTATGGCTACACCTTC | CASSSTGGNYGYTF
TRBJ1-2 | TRBV6-1 | . | . | TGTGCCAGCAGTGAAACCATGGGAGGCTATGGCTACACCTTC | CASSETMGGYGYTF
TRBJ2-1 | TRBV5-1 | TRBD1 | . | TGCGCCAGCAGCCAAGGGACAGGGAACAATGAGCAGTTCTTC | CASSQGTGNNEQFF
TRBJ1-1 | TRBV7-9 | . | . | TGTGCCAGCAGCTTGAATTCGGGGGGCACTGAAGCTTTCTTT | CASSLNSGGTEAFF
TRBJ2-2 | TRBV7-8 | . | few | TGTGCCAGCAGCTCTACAGGGCTCCCGAACACCGGGGAGCTGTTTTTT | CASSSTGLPNTGELFF
TRBJ2-7 | TRBV19 | TRBD1 | . | TGTGCCAGTAGTATATTCCCGGGACAGGGTCAATACGAGCAGTACTTC | CASSIFPGQGQYEQYF
TRBJ1-1 | TRBV28 | . | . | TGTGCCAGCAGTTTAGGGCACCGCCTCAACACTGAAGCTTTCTTT | CASSLGHRLNTEAFF
TRBJ1-5 | TRBV6-6 | . | . | TGTGCCGGACGAGCTGGGCCTTTAGGCAATCAGCCCCAGCATTTT | CAGRAGPLGNQPQHF
TRBJ2-2 | TRBV10-3 | TRBD1 | . | TGTGCCATCAGTGAGATGGACAGGGGGAACACCGGGGAGCTGTTTTTT | CAISEMDRGNTGELFF
TRBJ2-2 | TRBV9 | TRBD1 | . | TGTGCCAGCAGCTCGCCGGGACAGGGGAACACCGGGGAGCTGTTTTTT | CASSSPGQGNTGELFF
TRBJ1-4 | TRBV5-1 | TRBD1 | . | TGCGCCAGCAGCCGTACGGGACAGACAACTAATGAAAAACTGTTTTTT | CASSRTGQTTNEKLFF